The 21 T cell receptor beta chains given below trace back to one sample, sequenced in a study of T cell clonality in common variable immunodeficiency (dated by TCRdb to the mid-2010s). The study at large found these results: CVID TCRbeta sequences were reported to have fewer deletions and N-nucleotide insertions and to lack highly modified clones with 13 or more V deletions.

Library prep was done by the immunoSEQ multiplex PCR assay. Imported from immuneACCESS, the table was reduced by TCRdb to in-frame sequences with V and J called. These copies leave out some clones; in studies compared against another copy, an unresolved V gene accounts for under half, and the cause of the remainder is not known. This sample shows over 11,000 clones, and none of them turns up only once. The ten largest account for 7% to 9.5% of the sample. The antigens these receptors bind are not known. The source material was peripheral blood mononuclear cells. The source is a human donor with common variable immunodeficiency.

In its sample, this clone was seen a few times. The read finishes 3 residues shy of the CDR3 end, and the germline J gene is used to complete it. V and J are TRBV7-2 and TRBJ2-1, with 9 bases matching TRBD1. Germline loops: CDR1 SGHTA, CDR2 FQGNSA. Trimming cost V 1 base and J 6 bases; bases outside gene matches: 4. The CDR3 extends over 15 amino acids. The sequenced CDR3 bases are TGTGCCAGCAGCTTAGTGGGACAGGGAGTCAATGAG. It translates to CASSLVGQGVNE. The whole CDR3 protein reads CASSLVGQGVNEQFF. The entire variable domain, with the rest obtained from reference TRBV7-2 and TRBJ2-1, is as follows: GAGVSQSPSNKVTEKGKDVELRCDPISGHTALYWYRQSLGQGLEFLIYFQGNSAPDKSGLPSDRFSAERTGGSVSTLTIQRTQQEDSAVYLCASSLVGQGVNEQFFGPGTRLTVL.

Turning to this clone: The read terminates 3 residues ahead of where the CDR3 ends, so the germline J gene completes it. The rearrangement links TRBV19 to TRBJ1-5, with a tentative D call TRBD1 (5 bases). V shed 3 bases and J shed 0 bases, with 12 bases lying between them. This CDR3 region has 16 residues. The germline V gene has CDR1 LNHDA and CDR2 SQIVND (reference sequence). The sequenced CDR3 bases are TGTGCCAGTAGTATCGTTGGGGCCTATAGCAATCAGCCC. Residues: CASSIVGAYSNQP. In full, the CDR3 reads CASSIVGAYSNQPQHF.

About this clone: The sequence runs out 3 residues before the end of the CDR3; the remainder is reconstructed from the germline J gene. The genes are TRBV5-6 and TRBJ1-5, with 12 bases that match TRBD1. V gave up 4 bases and J gave up 6 bases; unmatched junction bases: 5. The CDR3 loop spans 15 amino acids. Germline V CDR1 and CDR2: SGHDT, YYEEEE. CDR3 amino acids: CASSPGTGGLQPQHF. CDR3 DNA, as far as it was read: TGTGCCAGCAGCCCCGGGACAGGGGGCCTTCAGCCC. Combining the CDR3 with reference TRBV5-6 and TRBJ1-5 gives the whole variable domain DAGVTQSPTHLIKTRGQQVTLRCSPKSGHDTVSWYQQALGQGPQFIFQYYEEEERQRGNFPDRFSGHQFPNYSSELNVNALLLGDSALYLCASSPGTGGLQPQHFGDGTRLSIL.

This clone has only a few counts. The sequence runs out 3 residues before the end of the CDR3; the remainder is reconstructed from the germline J gene. J is TRBJ2-3 and V is TRBV19; 10 bases are shared with TRBD2. Trimming took 3 bases from V and 2 from J; bases not matched to a gene: 5. The CDR3 contains 16 residues. The germline gives CDR1 LNHDA, CDR2 SQIVND (reference sequence). The covered CDR3 bases are TGTGCCAGTAGTATCATGGGACTAGCGAACACAGATACG. This sequence encodes CASSIMGLANTDT. In full, the CDR3 reads CASSIMGLANTDTQYF. The whole variable domain, remainder taken from reference TRBV19 and TRBJ2-3, is DGGITQSPKYLFRKEGQNVTLSCEQNLNHDAMYWYRQDPGQGLRLIYYSQIVNDFQKGDIAEGYSVSREKKESFPLTVTSAQKNPTAFYLCASSIMGLANTDTQYFGPGTRLTVL.

The sequenced part of the CDR3 DNA is TGTGCCAGCAGATATCCGGGACAGGGTCCTGAA. Its protein product is CASRYPGQGPE. The whole CDR3 is CASRYPGQGPEAFF. The V and J genes are TRBV7-2 and TRBJ1-1, with 9 bases that match TRBD1. The DNA ends 3 residues before the CDR3 does, and the rest of the CDR3 is filled in from the germline J gene. Germline V gene data show CDR1 as SGHTA and CDR2 as FQGNSA. CDR3 length: 14 amino acids. The V segment lost 6 bases and the J segment 6 bases; nucleotides outside the gene matches: 8.

The CDR3 loop is CASSVQGGGRYGYTF. The DNA read from the CDR3 is TGTGCCAGTAGTGTACAGGGAGGCGGGAGATATGGC. This chain links TRBV19 with TRBJ1-2; a weak D match, TRBD1 (6 bases). The CDR3 end falls 3 residues outside the read, so it is completed with the germline J gene. This CDR3 spans 15 amino acids. Germline V CDR1 and CDR2: LNHDA, SQIVND (reference sequence). The germline V and J ends were trimmed by 5 bases and 5 bases, with 18 bases remaining between them.

A few counts support this clone. From the germline J gene comes the end of the CDR3, since the read stops 3 residues before it. The rearrangement uses TRBV5-1 and TRBJ2-3; possible D gene TRBD2, 5 bases. Per the germline V gene, CDR1 is SGHRS and CDR2 is YFSETQ. The length of the CDR3 is 13 residues. V was clipped by 0 bases and J by 4 bases, with 6 bases between them. Incomplete CDR3 DNA: TGCGCCAGCAGCTTGGCCGGGGCAGATACG. Translating gives CASSLAGADT. The CDR3, in full, reads CASSLAGADTQYF. Full variable domain (outside the CDR3, taken from reference TRBV5-1 and TRBJ2-3): KAGVTQTPRYLIKTRGQQVTLSCSPISGHRSVSWYQQTPGQGLQFLFEYFSETQRNKGNFPGRFSGRQFSNSRSEMNVSTLELGDSALYLCASSLAGADTQYFGPGTRLTVL.

This clone appeared a few times. The read gets to within 3 residues of the CDR3 end, and the germline J gene fills in the rest. The chain employs TRBV19 and TRBJ2-1; 9 bases match TRBD2. The trim removed 6 bases at V and 5 bases at J, leaving 8 bases unmatched. Germline values: CDR1 LNHDA, CDR2 SQIVND (reference sequence). This CDR3 contains 15 residues. CDR3 bases read: TGTGCCAGTAGGTTAGCGGGGGTAATTGACAATGAG. This sequence encodes CASRLAGVIDNE. The full CDR3 sequence reads CASRLAGVIDNEQFF. The variable domain in full, with the rest retrieved from reference TRBV19 and TRBJ2-1, is DGGITQSPKYLFRKEGQNVTLSCEQNLNHDAMYWYRQDPGQGLRLIYYSQIVNDFQKGDIAEGYSVSREKKESFPLTVTSAQKNPTAFYLCASRLAGVIDNEQFFGPGTRLTVL.

In this sample, this clone turned up a few times. The missing CDR3 end, 3 residues past where the read stops, is filled in from the germline J gene. The chain has TRBV19 and TRBJ2-7, with D perhaps matching TRBD1 (5 bases). Trimming removed 3 bases from V and 2 bases from J, with 8 bases in between. This CDR3 is built from 13 residues. Germline values: CDR1 LNHDA, CDR2 SQIVND (reference sequence). The CDR3 region is CASSIEDTYEQYF. Incomplete CDR3 DNA: TGTGCCAGTAGTATCGAGGACACCTACGAG. The full variable domain, completed using reference TRBV19 and TRBJ2-7, is DGGITQSPKYLFRKEGQNVTLSCEQNLNHDAMYWYRQDPGQGLRLIYYSQIVNDFQKGDIAEGYSVSREKKESFPLTVTSAQKNPTAFYLCASSIEDTYEQYFGPGTRLTVT.

This clone was detected a few times. The read comes to an end 3 residues before the CDR3 does, leaving the germline J gene to fill in the end. V and J are TRBV7-2 and TRBJ2-1; TRBD2 matches at 10 bases. Trimming took 5 bases from V and 4 from J; bases not matched to a gene: 5. The CDR3 loop spans 15 amino acids. Germline V gene sequence: CDR1 SGHTA, CDR2 FQGNSA. CDR3 amino acids: CASSASGGGYNEQFF. CDR3 DNA, as far as it was read: TGTGCCAGCAGCGCCAGCGGGGGGGGTTACAATGAG.

This clone is medium-sized by share. The CDR3 is cut off 3 residues early in the read; its end comes from the germline J gene. The rearrangement links TRBV6-2 or TRBV6-3 to TRBJ1-5; no definite D call. This CDR3 contains 17 residues. Per germline, CDR1 MNHEY and CDR2 SVGEGT. Trimming stripped 1 base from V and 6 bases from J, with 19 bases between. The sequenced part of the CDR3 DNA is TGTGCCAGCAGTTACTTAAGTCCCCGGGGTCGGAGTCAGCCC. Amino acids: CASSYLSPRGRSQP. The whole CDR3 protein is CASSYLSPRGRSQPQHF.

This clone was detected a few times. The sequenced fragment ends 3 residues before the CDR3 boundary, so the rest is inferred from the germline J gene. The chain employs TRBV7-9 and TRBJ2-1, with TRBD2 matching over 10 bases. V dropped 5 bases and J dropped 4; count of bases not matched to a gene: 5. The germline V gene has CDR1 SEHNR and CDR2 FQNEAQ (reference sequence). The CDR3 spans 15 residues. The CDR3 DNA, read in part, is TGTGCCAGCAGCCCCAATAGCGGGGGGTACAATGAG. This translates into CASSPNSGGYNE. The CDR3 as a whole reads CASSPNSGGYNEQFF.

This clone was counted between two and nine times. The read ends 3 residues early relative to the CDR3; the germline J gene fills the gap. The rearrangement links TRBV7-9 to TRBJ2-1; 13 bases match TRBD2. The CDR3 runs to 15 residues. Losses at the gene ends were 5 bases for V and 5 bases for J; bases not matched to a gene: 3. The V gene's germline CDR1 is SEHNR and CDR2 FQNEAQ (reference sequence). CDR3 region: CASSRGLAGNNEQFF. The CDR3 DNA, read in part, is TGTGCCAGCAGCCGGGGACTAGCGGGGAACAATGAG.

As regards this clone: The read ends 3 residues shy of where the CDR3 ends; the end is completed using the germline J gene. This rearrangement joins TRBV2 to TRBJ2-2; 7 bases line up with TRBD1. The J segment lost 7 bases and the V segment lost 3 bases, leaving 11 bases of the junction unmatched. In germline, CDR1 is SNHLY, CDR2 FYNNEI. CDR3 size: 16 residues. The CDR3 reads CASSDKGTAASGELFF. The sequenced CDR3 bases are TGTGCCAGCAGTGATAAAGGGACAGCCGCTAGCGGGGAG.

In its sample, this clone was seen a few times. Read sequence stops 3 residues before the CDR3 end, and the germline J gene provides the missing end. V is TRBV19 and J is TRBJ2-1, with TRBD1 matching 7 bases. Germline-derived CDR1 and CDR2 are LNHDA and SQIVND (reference sequence). The ends lost 4 bases at V and 2 bases at J; junction bases unmatched: 8. The CDR3 totals 16 residues. CDR3 DNA, as far as it was read: TGTGCCAGTAGTAGAAGACAGGGCCGGGCCTACAATGAG. Its protein product is CASSRRQGRAYNE. The complete CDR3 protein is CASSRRQGRAYNEQFF. Based on the CDR3 plus reference TRBV19 and TRBJ2-1, the full variable domain is DGGITQSPKYLFRKEGQNVTLSCEQNLNHDAMYWYRQDPGQGLRLIYYSQIVNDFQKGDIAEGYSVSREKKESFPLTVTSAQKNPTAFYLCASSRRQGRAYNEQFFGPGTRLTVL.

This clone has a handful of counts. The CDR3 end lies 3 residues beyond the end of the read and is filled in from the germline J gene. V usage is TRBV2 and J usage is TRBJ2-7; 12 bases match TRBD1. Losses at the gene ends were 6 bases for V and 3 bases for J; bases not matched to a gene: 6. The germline gives CDR1 SNHLY, CDR2 FYNNEI. This CDR3 comprises 15 residues. Partial CDR3 DNA: TGTGCCAGCAGGATCCGGGACAGGGGGCTCTACGAG. This encodes CASRIRDRGLYE. The whole CDR3 is CASRIRDRGLYEQYF.

As to this clone: The observed sequence ends 3 residues before the CDR3 terminus, with the missing tail filled in from the germline J gene. V gene TRBV19 combines with J gene TRBJ1-2; D may be TRBD1 (5 bases). CDR1 LNHDA and CDR2 SQIVND come from the germline V gene (reference sequence). The CDR3 runs to 13 residues. CDR3 DNA (partial): TGTGCCAGTAGTTATCAGGGAATGGAGGGC. Protein sequence: CASSYQGMEG. The entire CDR3 reads CASSYQGMEGYTF.

This clone has just a few counts. The read ends 3 residues early relative to the CDR3; the germline J gene fills the gap. This chain connects TRBV7-9 to TRBJ2-1; TRBD1 matches at 9 bases. This CDR3 has 14 amino acids. V shed 5 bases and J 4 bases; nucleotides not matched to a gene: 3. The germline V gene has CDR1 SEHNR and CDR2 FQNEAQ (reference sequence). CDR3 sequence: CASSRTGEYNEQFF. Incomplete CDR3 DNA: TGTGCCAGCAGCCGGACAGGGGAATACAATGAG.

By sample share, this clone is medium-sized. The read terminates 3 residues before the CDR3 end, so the remaining end is supplied by the germline J gene. The J gene is TRBJ2-2, the V gene TRBV5-5; D may be TRBD1 (5 bases). This CDR3 region has 15 residues. Germline assignment: CDR1 SGHKS and CDR2 YYEKEE (reference sequence). V was clipped by 4 bases and J by 3 bases, with 13 bases between them. This chain's CDR3 is CASSPKGVDTGELFF. CDR3 bases read: TGTGCCAGCAGCCCAAAAGGGGTCGACACCGGGGAG.

This clone was observed a handful of times. Read coverage stops 3 residues before the CDR3 terminus; the germline J gene supplies the remainder. This chain connects TRBV18 to TRBJ2-1; possibly TRBD1 for D (5 bases). Per the germline V gene, CDR1 is KGHSH and CDR2 is LQKENI. The V end was cut by 0 bases, the J end by 8 bases, with 14 bases between. The CDR3 is made up of 15 amino acids. The CDR3 protein is CASSPPSAGMYEQFF. The CDR3 bases that were read are TGTGCCAGCTCACCACCGTCGGCAGGGATGTATGAG. The whole variable domain, filled in from reference TRBV18 and TRBJ2-1, reads NAGVMQNPRHLVRRRGQEARLRCSPMKGHSHVYWYRQLPEEGLKFMVYLQKENIIDESGMPKERFSAEFPKEGPSILRIQQVVRGDSAAYFCASSPPSAGMYEQFFGPGTRLTVL.

This clone has a handful of counts. CDR3 DNA (partial): TGTGCCAGCAGCGACCTAGCGGGCTCACAAGAGACC. Amino acid sequence: CASSDLAGSQET. The entire CDR3 sequence reads CASSDLAGSQETQYF. The chain links TRBV7-9 to TRBJ2-5, with 8 bases identical to TRBD2. Read data end 3 residues before the CDR3 end; the end is taken from the germline J gene. CDR3 length: 15 residues. Germline lookup yields CDR1 SEHNR and CDR2 FQNEAQ (reference sequence). After removal of 5 bases from V and 2 bases from J, the junction contained 7 bases not matched to a gene.